The following is a T cell receptor (beta chain) sequence with its context. What this receptor recognizes is not known. It has no much larger one-base neighbor in the sample; base qualities were not kept. The record originates from a study of blood T cell repertoires in COVID-19 (dated by TCRdb to 2018 to 2020). Looking at the study overall: The collaborator samples originated in the United States, Italy and Spain and spanned the acute and convalescent phases of COVID-19. The samples were drawn from the first 160 participants of the ongoing ImmuneRACE study and from 1,254 subjects provided by 6 global collaborators. The material from the prospective study consisted of cDNA or gDNA derived from T cells, B-cell-depleted T cells, or PBMCs. Sample metadata almost always included a de-identified subject ID, COVID-19 status, age in years and sex. The dataset comprised deeply sampled blood TCRbeta repertoires from subjects exposed to, actively infected with, or recovered from COVID-19. The repertoires were released in a freely available public database intended as a resource for research on the immune response to SARS-CoV-2. Where available, HLA class I and class II types were obtained from metadata supplied by the sample provider rather than from assay-based typing.

Results the study describes overall, beyond this receptor: Clinical and demographic metadata were provided uncurated, with the amount varying by source and participant.

Whole blood was collected in K2EDTA tubes by collaborating institutions according to the institutions' own protocols. For TCRbeta analysis, collaborator samples were shipped as frozen whole blood, as isolated PBMCs, or as DNA extracted from either sample type. V lost 2 bases and J lost 4 bases, and the count of bases not matched to a germline gene is 1. The germline V gene sets CDR1 to MDHEN and CDR2 to SYDVKM. Taken from cysteine to phenylalanine, the CDR3 has 14 residues. Here the CDR3 DNA is all that survives: 42 bases in frame from base 1. The immunoSEQ Assay, a bias-controlled multiplex PCR, was used to amplify TCRbeta CDR3 regions from genomic DNA. Per the source publication's procedure: The number of nucleated cells in each sample was estimated by amplification of reference gene primers within the assay. Sequence reads were collapsed and filtered to measure the absolute abundance of every unique TCRbeta CDR3 rearrangement. Productive Simpson clonality was computed per sample as the square root of Simpson's diversity index over productive rearrangements. Sourced from immuneACCESS, this table was stored by TCRdb with only in-frame sequences that have V and J called. A share of the clones is absent; for the studies checked, an unresolved V gene accounts for under half, and the remainder has no known explanation. That table is the source of V, J and clone size, and D and trimming were worked out from the DNA. The sample has 35,000 to 40,000 clones on record, roughly 87% of them singletons. The top ten clones comprise 7.2% of the sample.

The sample taken for sequencing was peripheral blood. This receptor was obtained from a human donor in a cohort sampled during active COVID-19. The rearrangement joined TRBV28 to TRBJ2-7; 11 bases in the middle match TRBD2. The CDR3 region has the sequence CASSLGTSGYEQYF. The sequenced DNA: TGTGCCAGCAGTTTAGGGACTAGCGGATACGAGCAGTACTTC.